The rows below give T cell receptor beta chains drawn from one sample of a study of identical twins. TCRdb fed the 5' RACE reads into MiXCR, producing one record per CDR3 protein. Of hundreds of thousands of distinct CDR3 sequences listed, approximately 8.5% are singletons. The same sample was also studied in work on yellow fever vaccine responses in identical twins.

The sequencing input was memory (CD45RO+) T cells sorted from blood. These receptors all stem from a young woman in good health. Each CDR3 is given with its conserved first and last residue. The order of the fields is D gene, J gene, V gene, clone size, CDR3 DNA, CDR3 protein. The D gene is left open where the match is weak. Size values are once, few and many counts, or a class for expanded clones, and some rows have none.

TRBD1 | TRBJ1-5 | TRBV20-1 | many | TGCAGTGCGAAACAGGGGGAGGAGAGCAATCAGCCCCAGCATTTT | CSAKQGEESNQPQHF
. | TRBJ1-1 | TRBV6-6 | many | TGTGCCAGCAGTTACGCCAGGCTGACTTTCTTT | CASSYARLTFF
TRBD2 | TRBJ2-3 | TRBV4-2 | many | TGTGCCAGCAGCCAAGAAAGGACAGCGGGGGGGACGCAGTATTTT | CASSQERTAGGTQYF
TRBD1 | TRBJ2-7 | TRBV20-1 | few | TGCAGTGCCACCGGGACAGGGGTGTACGAGCAGTACTTC | CSATGTGVYEQYF
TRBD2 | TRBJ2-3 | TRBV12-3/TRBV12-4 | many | TGTGCCAGCAGTTCCACCCGGGAAGTAGCGGGCCCATCCGCGCAGTATTTT | CASSSTREVAGPSAQYF
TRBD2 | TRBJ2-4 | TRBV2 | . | TGTGCCAGCACTTCGACTAGCGGGGGGGCGGCTCAGTACTTC | CASTSTSGGAAQYF
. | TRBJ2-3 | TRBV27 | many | TGTGCCAGCCGCGAGGGGAACACAGATACGCAGTATTTT | CASREGNTDTQYF
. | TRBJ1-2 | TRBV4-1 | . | TGCGCCAGCAGCCGCGGAGCGCAGGATGGCTACACCTTC | CASSRGAQDGYTF
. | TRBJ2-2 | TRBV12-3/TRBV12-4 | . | TGTGCCACCAATGTAGCGCGCGCGAACACCGGGGAGCTGTTTTTT | CATNVARANTGELFF
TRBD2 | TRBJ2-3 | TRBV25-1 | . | TGTGCCACCTCCGGGGGGAAATGGGATACGCAGTATTTT | CATSGGKWDTQYF
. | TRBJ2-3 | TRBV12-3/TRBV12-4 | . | TGTGCCAGCAAAATACGGGACTCTAGCACAGATACGCAGTATTTT | CASKIRDSSTDTQYF
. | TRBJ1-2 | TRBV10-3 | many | TGTGCCATCAGTGAATCTGCAGGGAGGGAATATGGCTACACCTTC | CAISESAGREYGYTF
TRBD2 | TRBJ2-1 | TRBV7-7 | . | TGTGCCAGCAGCTTAGGTATACGGGAGGTCCAGTTCTTC | CASSLGIREVQFF
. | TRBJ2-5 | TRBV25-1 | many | TGTGCCAGCAGTGATCCTCCGGGGTTCCAAGAGACCCAGTACTTC | CASSDPPGFQETQYF
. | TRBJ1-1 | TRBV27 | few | TGTGCCAGCAGTTCGGGTGTTGGGGGTATTGAAGCTTTCTTT | CASSSGVGGIEAFF
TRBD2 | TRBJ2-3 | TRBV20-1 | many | TGCAGTGCAATAGCGGGAGTAGGAGATACGCAGTATTTT | CSAIAGVGDTQYF